The following is a T cell receptor beta chain sequence with its context. Germline V lookup: CDR1 DFQATT, CDR2 SNEGSKA (reference sequence). The V end was cut by 1 base, the J end by 0 bases, with 13 bases between. The CDR3 runs to 16 residues. This record belongs to a study of blood T cells in healthy people across ages. A second PCR, run for about 7 to 11 cycles, used a sample-barcoded 5' primer plus a J-beta primer mix. TCRdb re-analysed the 5' RACE reads in MiXCR, keeping a single row per CDR3 protein. The profile shows more than 450,000 distinct CDR3 sequences, around a quarter of them singletons. These data are also associated with another study on T cells of mothers and their children.

This receptor was taken from a boy younger than 10 in good health. The chain carries TRBV20-1 and TRBJ1-5; D uncertain. Source material: blood. The CDR3 nucleotides read TGCAGTGCTAGAGCGGGGTTCGACACTAGCAATCAGCCCCAGCATTTT. This codes for CSARAGFDTSNQPQHF.